A selection of T cell receptor beta chains follows, all from one sample in a study of CD8 T cells in ankylosing spondylitis. Each CDR3 protein gets one entry after TCRdb re-called the 5' RACE reads with MiXCR. The data show about 540,000 distinct CDR3 sequences, roughly 13% seen once. Sequences were obtained from blood, either unsorted or a sorted T cell fraction (not recorded which). The receptors shown here come from a male donor with ankylosing spondylitis. Both conserved end residues are part of each CDR3. Part of the rows lack a size; the others show once, few, many or a class for expanded clones.

V	J	length	size	CDR3
TRBV12-3/TRBV12-4	TRBJ1-6	13	many	CASSLNGGPPLHF
TRBV10-3	TRBJ2-3	15	many	CAISSSGDPVNTQYF
TRBV7-8	TRBJ2-1	13	few	CASSLGLAGAQFF
TRBV3-1	TRBJ2-1	16	NA	CASSQEVIAGFNEQFF
TRBV3-1	TRBJ2-3	14	few	CASSSKSYTDTQYF
TRBV9	TRBJ2-5	14	NA	CASSVDSPSETQYF
TRBV5-1	TRBJ2-3	16	NA	CASSLKTGEITDTQYF
TRBV10-3	TRBJ2-1	16	NA	CAISGRGAGQNNEQFF
TRBV11-2	TRBJ2-4	15	few	CASSFLSGAKNIQYF
TRBV5-1	TRBJ2-5	14	NA	CASSLEGPESNQYF
TRBV9	TRBJ2-3	16	few	CASSALGASSTDTQYF
TRBV20-1	TRBJ2-1	14	few	CSATRGGLYNEQFF
TRBV19	TRBJ1-1	13	few	CATTRDRVGEAFF
TRBV24-1	TRBJ2-3	16	NA	CATSDTSGRSTDTQYF
TRBV6-1	TRBJ2-3	18	NA	CASSEDRREGLGTDTQYF
TRBV20-1	TRBJ2-7	15	NA	CSARDTPFGFNEQYF
TRBV4-1	TRBJ1-4	16	NA	CASSPLRGGNNEKLFF
TRBV7-9	TRBJ2-1	13	many	CASSLRQDNEQFF
TRBV6-2/TRBV6-3	TRBJ2-1	11	few	CASSGAGEQFF
TRBV4-1	TRBJ2-5	16	few	CASSQPRGGGEETQYF
TRBV18	TRBJ2-1	16	few	CASSPGASGSGNEQFF
TRBV12-3/TRBV12-4	TRBJ2-1	14	NA	CASSPSGFYNEQFF
TRBV29-1	TRBJ2-7	12	few	CSVEDNAHEQYF
TRBV2	TRBJ1-6	15	NA	CASSGPGRDNSPLHF
TRBV20-1	TRBJ2-7	16	few	CSASPSSSGLSYEQYF
TRBV25-1	TRBJ2-1	15	few	CASSSGPSFHNEQFF